This record covers a single TCR beta chain. Its target is not known. Only in-frame clones appear in the TCRdb table, and some are missing; sequencing was by immunoSEQ multiplex PCR. Of approximately 350,000 clones listed, about 74% were seen once; the top ten hold about a tenth. The sample originates from a study of shared clonotypes between healthy human individuals. The investigators split CD4+ cells into a CD45RA+ naive subset and a CD45RA-negative memory subset. This CDR3 contains 14 residues. Trimming removed 3 bases from V and 6 bases from J, with 16 bases in between. Germline values: CDR1 SGHRS, CDR2 YFSETQ. The study's findings and limits: Generation probabilities of non-shared clonotypes were lower (relative to those shared by all four donors).

This receptor was taken from a man aged 30 to 45 in good health. V usage is TRBV5-1 and J usage is TRBJ2-7; a possible D gene is TRBD1 (6 bases). The sample taken for sequencing was memory CD4+ T cells sorted from blood. The subset: CD45RA-negative fraction. CDR3 sequence reads: CASSSPRTASEQYF. The CDR3, as DNA: TGCGCCAGCAGCTCCCCCCGGACAGCAAGCGAGCAGTACTTC.